A selection of T cell receptor beta chains follows, all from one sample in a study of blood T cell repertoires in COVID-19. Profiling relied on immunoSEQ multiplex PCR, and the TCRdb table lists in-frame clones only, not all of them. The repertoire holds around 230,000 clones, with roughly four fifths as singletons. The sequencing sample was made of PBMCs or T cells enriched from blood (not recorded which). These receptors originate from a man in his forties or fifties who had recovered from COVID-19. Both conserved end residues are part of each CDR3. A D gene is named only where the DNA matches it firmly. Clone size is shown for a subset of rows, as once, few, many or a class of expanded clone.

V gene: TRBV5-6
D gene: -
J gene: TRBJ2-7
clone size: -
CDR3 DNA: TGTGCCAGCAGCGGCAGAGGATGGGCCTACGAGCAGTACTTC
CDR3 protein: CASSGRGWAYEQYF

V gene: TRBV11-2
D gene: TRBD2
J gene: TRBJ2-1
clone size: -
CDR3 DNA: TGTGCCAGCAGCTTAGAGGGGCGACTAGCTGGTTTCGGGCAGTTCTTC
CDR3 protein: CASSLEGRLAGFGQFF

V gene: TRBV9
D gene: TRBD1
J gene: TRBJ1-2
clone size: once
CDR3 DNA: TGTGCCAGCAGCGTATCCTCTTCGAGGGGGCCCATCTATGGCTACACCTTC
CDR3 protein: CASSVSSSRGPIYGYTF

V gene: TRBV9
D gene: -
J gene: TRBJ2-7
clone size: many
CDR3 DNA: TGTGCCAGCAGCGACGACACTAGTTTCGAGCAGTACTTC
CDR3 protein: CASSDDTSFEQYF

V gene: TRBV5-1
D gene: -
J gene: TRBJ2-7
clone size: -
CDR3 DNA: TGCGCCAGCAGCGAGATGACAGGTTCCTACGAGCAGTACTTC
CDR3 protein: CASSEMTGSYEQYF

V gene: TRBV2
D gene: -
J gene: TRBJ1-3
clone size: -
CDR3 DNA: TGTGCCAGCAGTGAAGGACAATTCTCTGGAAACACCATATATTTT
CDR3 protein: CASSEGQFSGNTIYF

V gene: TRBV2
D gene: -
J gene: TRBJ1-1
clone size: -
CDR3 DNA: TGTGCCAGCAGGTGGGAGGTAGCCACTGAAGCTTTCTTT
CDR3 protein: CASRWEVATEAFF

V gene: TRBV30
D gene: -
J gene: TRBJ1-6
clone size: -
CDR3 DNA: TGTGCCTGGAGTGTACGGGCCTATAATTCACCCCTCCACTTT
CDR3 protein: CAWSVRAYNSPLHF

V gene: TRBV7-9
D gene: TRBD1
J gene: TRBJ1-1
clone size: -
CDR3 DNA: TGTGCCAGCAGTCCGACAGGGGCTGAAGCTTTCTTT
CDR3 protein: CASSPTGAEAFF

V gene: TRBV5-5
D gene: TRBD1
J gene: TRBJ1-1
clone size: -
CDR3 DNA: TGTGCCAGCAGTTCAGGGGGCGGTGGCACTGAAGCTTTCTTT
CDR3 protein: CASSSGGGGTEAFF

V gene: TRBV7-2
D gene: TRBD2
J gene: TRBJ2-5
clone size: -
CDR3 DNA: TGTGCCAGCAGCTTGGGTCTAGCGGCCCCTCGGACCCAGTACTTC
CDR3 protein: CASSLGLAAPRTQYF

V gene: TRBV5-1
D gene: -
J gene: TRBJ1-2
clone size: -
CDR3 DNA: TGCGCCAGCACGGAGGGGAGGTATGGCTACACCTTC
CDR3 protein: CASTEGRYGYTF

V gene: TRBV12-5
D gene: -
J gene: TRBJ2-1
clone size: -
CDR3 DNA: TGTGCTAGTGGTTTAGGGGGCTACAATGAGCAGTTCTTC
CDR3 protein: CASGLGGYNEQFF

V gene: TRBV4-1
D gene: -
J gene: TRBJ1-5
clone size: -
CDR3 DNA: TGCGCCAGCAGCCAAGAAAGAGTGGGCAATCAGCCCCAGCATTTT
CDR3 protein: CASSQERVGNQPQHF

V gene: TRBV14
D gene: TRBD2
J gene: TRBJ2-1
clone size: -
CDR3 DNA: TGTGCCAGCAGCCAGCCGTACATTCTAGCGGGGGCGTACAATGAGCAGTTCTTC
CDR3 protein: CASSQPYILAGAYNEQFF

V gene: TRBV19
D gene: TRBD2
J gene: TRBJ2-1
clone size: -
CDR3 DNA: TGTGCCTGCCATGGGGCGGGGGGGACTTACAATGAGCAGTTCTTC
CDR3 protein: CACHGAGGTYNEQFF

V gene: TRBV2
D gene: -
J gene: TRBJ1-2
clone size: -
CDR3 DNA: TGTGCCAGCAGTGAAACTCCGCTCGGGGGGTTTTCTGGGTACACCTTC
CDR3 protein: CASSETPLGGFSGYTF

V gene: TRBV7-8
D gene: -
J gene: TRBJ2-1
clone size: -
CDR3 DNA: TGTGCCAGCAGCTCCGCATTCGGGAGATCAGGGGAGCAGTTCTTC
CDR3 protein: CASSSAFGRSGEQFF

V gene: TRBV10-3
D gene: -
J gene: TRBJ2-6
clone size: -
CDR3 DNA: TGTGCCATCAGTGATGGAGAAGGGGCCAACGTCCTGACTTTC
CDR3 protein: CAISDGEGANVLTF

V gene: TRBV7-9
D gene: -
J gene: TRBJ1-1
clone size: few
CDR3 DNA: TGTGCCAGCAGCTCCGGTGGGCGGGGGAACACTGAAGCTTTCTTT
CDR3 protein: CASSSGGRGNTEAFF

V gene: TRBV4-1
D gene: TRBD2
J gene: TRBJ2-1
clone size: -
CDR3 DNA: TGCGCCAGCAGCCTCCGGGGGGATGGCTCCTACAATGAGCAGTTCTTC
CDR3 protein: CASSLRGDGSYNEQFF

V gene: TRBV6-5
D gene: TRBD1
J gene: TRBJ1-3
clone size: -
CDR3 DNA: TGTGCCAGCAGTAGACAGGGGACCTCTGGAAACACCATATATTTT
CDR3 protein: CASSRQGTSGNTIYF

V gene: TRBV29-1
D gene: -
J gene: TRBJ1-5
clone size: -
CDR3 DNA: TGCAGCGTTTCACAGGGTCCCAATCAGCCCCAGCATTTT
CDR3 protein: CSVSQGPNQPQHF

V gene: TRBV11-2
D gene: -
J gene: TRBJ1-1
clone size: -
CDR3 DNA: TGTGCCAGCAGCTTAGTCACAGGTGTGAACACTGAAGCTTTCTTT
CDR3 protein: CASSLVTGVNTEAFF

V gene: TRBV29-1
D gene: -
J gene: TRBJ1-1
clone size: -
CDR3 DNA: TGCAGCGTTACCGGGACACTCCTTGAAGCTTTCTTT
CDR3 protein: CSVTGTLLEAFF

V gene: TRBV5-1
D gene: TRBD1
J gene: TRBJ1-6
clone size: -
CDR3 DNA: TGCGCCAGCAGCTTGGCCGGGACAGGATATTCACCCCTCCACTTT
CDR3 protein: CASSLAGTGYSPLHF

V gene: TRBV30
D gene: -
J gene: TRBJ2-5
clone size: -
CDR3 DNA: TGTGCCTGGAGTCAGGAAGGACTCCTCCAAGAGACCCAGTACTTC
CDR3 protein: CAWSQEGLLQETQYF

V gene: TRBV7-9
D gene: TRBD2
J gene: TRBJ2-2
clone size: -
CDR3 DNA: TGTGCCATCGGAGGTGCGGGGGGATCCACCGGGGAGCTGTTTTTT
CDR3 protein: CAIGGAGGSTGELFF

V gene: TRBV19
D gene: -
J gene: TRBJ2-7
clone size: -
CDR3 DNA: TGTGCCAGTAGTCCAACGACAGGCCTCTACGAGCAGTACTTC
CDR3 protein: CASSPTTGLYEQYF

V gene: TRBV30
D gene: -
J gene: TRBJ1-2
clone size: -
CDR3 DNA: TGTGCCTGTCCCGACAGCCAAGGCGGTGGCTACACCTTC
CDR3 protein: CACPDSQGGGYTF

V gene: TRBV3-1/TRBV3-2
D gene: TRBD1
J gene: TRBJ2-7
clone size: -
CDR3 DNA: TGTGCCAGCAGACCCCCGGGACAGGGATCCGAGCAGTACTTC
CDR3 protein: CASRPPGQGSEQYF

V gene: TRBV12-3/TRBV12-4
D gene: -
J gene: TRBJ1-3
clone size: -
CDR3 DNA: TGTGCCAGCAGTTTTAGCTCTGGAAACACCATATATTTT
CDR3 protein: CASSFSSGNTIYF

V gene: TRBV6-5
D gene: -
J gene: TRBJ1-5
clone size: few
CDR3 DNA: TGTGCCAGCAGTACATACAGAGTTAGCAATCAGCCCCAGCATTTT
CDR3 protein: CASSTYRVSNQPQHF

V gene: TRBV18
D gene: -
J gene: TRBJ1-1
clone size: -
CDR3 DNA: TGTGCCAGCTCACTTACAGCGAACACTGAAGCTTTCTTT
CDR3 protein: CASSLTANTEAFF

V gene: TRBV7-3
D gene: TRBD2
J gene: TRBJ2-1
clone size: -
CDR3 DNA: TGTGCCAGCAGCTTAAATGGCGGGGGAGTCGGTTCCTACAATGAGCAGTTCTTC
CDR3 protein: CASSLNGGGVGSYNEQFF

V gene: TRBV12-5
D gene: -
J gene: TRBJ2-2
clone size: -
CDR3 DNA: TGTGCTAGTGGTTTGGGGGCCGGTTCGAACACCGGGGAGCTGTTTTTT
CDR3 protein: CASGLGAGSNTGELFF

V gene: TRBV7-3
D gene: TRBD2
J gene: TRBJ2-1
clone size: -
CDR3 DNA: TGTGCCAGCAGCCTAGCGGGAGGCCACAATGAGCAGTTCTTC
CDR3 protein: CASSLAGGHNEQFF

V gene: TRBV2
D gene: -
J gene: TRBJ2-3
clone size: -
CDR3 DNA: TGTGCCAGCACCCAAAACGCCGGGGGTAATACGCAGTATTTT
CDR3 protein: CASTQNAGGNTQYF

V gene: TRBV25-1
D gene: -
J gene: TRBJ1-1
clone size: -
CDR3 DNA: TGTGCCAGCAGAGAACAGGGTAACACTGAAGCTTTCTTT
CDR3 protein: CASREQGNTEAFF

V gene: TRBV4-1
D gene: -
J gene: TRBJ1-2
clone size: few
CDR3 DNA: TGCGCCAGCAGCCACCAATTAAGAGCGGACTATGGCTACACCTTC
CDR3 protein: CASSHQLRADYGYTF

V gene: TRBV15
D gene: -
J gene: TRBJ2-3
clone size: few
CDR3 DNA: TGTGCCACCAGCAGAGGGGCTACAGATACGCAGTATTTT
CDR3 protein: CATSRGATDTQYF

V gene: TRBV2
D gene: TRBD1
J gene: TRBJ2-7
clone size: -
CDR3 DNA: TGTGCCAGCAGTGAACAGGGGGCGACCTACGAGCAGTACTTC
CDR3 protein: CASSEQGATYEQYF

V gene: TRBV19
D gene: -
J gene: TRBJ1-1
clone size: -
CDR3 DNA: TGTGCCAGTAACCTAAGAGTAGAACTCAAGAAAAACACTGAAGCTTTCTTT
CDR3 protein: CASNLRVELKKNTEAFF

V gene: TRBV5-5
D gene: -
J gene: TRBJ1-2
clone size: -
CDR3 DNA: TGTGCCAGCAGCTTGGGAGGGCCTGGCTACACCTTC
CDR3 protein: CASSLGGPGYTF

V gene: TRBV11-2
D gene: -
J gene: TRBJ1-2
clone size: few
CDR3 DNA: TGTGCCAGCAGCGCACAGGGAAATGGCTACACCTTC
CDR3 protein: CASSAQGNGYTF

V gene: TRBV7-2
D gene: -
J gene: TRBJ2-3
clone size: -
CDR3 DNA: TGTGCCAGCAGCTCCTATGCAGGATTGACAGATACGCAGTATTTT
CDR3 protein: CASSSYAGLTDTQYF

V gene: TRBV19
D gene: TRBD1
J gene: TRBJ1-2
clone size: -
CDR3 DNA: TGTGCCAGTAGTGGGACAGGGAACTATGGCTACACCTTC
CDR3 protein: CASSGTGNYGYTF

V gene: TRBV15
D gene: -
J gene: TRBJ1-1
clone size: -
CDR3 DNA: TGTGCCACCAGCAGAGGACAGATGAACACTGAAGCTTTCTTT
CDR3 protein: CATSRGQMNTEAFF

V gene: TRBV5-1
D gene: TRBD2
J gene: TRBJ2-1
clone size: -
CDR3 DNA: TGCGCCAGCAGCTTGGACGAGCGGGGGCGGTCCTACAATGAGCAGTTCTTC
CDR3 protein: CASSLDERGRSYNEQFF

V gene: TRBV18
D gene: -
J gene: TRBJ2-7
clone size: -
CDR3 DNA: TGTGCCAGCTCACTACAGGGCTACGAGCAGTACTTC
CDR3 protein: CASSLQGYEQYF